These 29 T cell receptor beta chains originate from one sample sequenced in a study of CD8+CD57+ T cells in acquired aplastic anemia. Profiling that covered TCR beta VDJ and CDR3 relied on genomic DNA as its template. TCRdb independently ran MiXCR on the reads; one entry per CDR3 protein. The sample includes around 430,000 distinct CDR3 sequences, around 33% of them seen just once. Patients picked for sequencing had shown CD8+CD57+ cell expansion detected by flow cytometry. Sequenced input: sorted CD4+, CD8+, or CD8+CD57+ T cells (not recorded which) from PBMCs. These receptors were collected from a human donor with aplastic anemia.

The V call is TRBV5-1, the J call TRBJ2-7; TRBD1 matches 7 bases. Trimming at V came to 0 bases and at J to 0 bases, leaving 12 bases not matched to a gene. Per the germline V gene, CDR1 is SGHRS and CDR2 is YFSETQ. The CDR3 has 18 amino acids. The CDR3 spells CASSLAVTTGASSYEQYF. The CDR3 DNA follows: TGCGCCAGCAGCTTGGCCGTTACTACAGGGGCAAGCTCCTACGAGCAGTACTTC.

In this sample, this clonotype turned up a few times. The chain employs TRBV10-2 and TRBJ1-6; 9 bases agree with TRBD1. The CDR3 covers 16 residues. In germline, CDR1 is WSHSY, CDR2 SAAADI. The junction had 5 bases not matched to a gene; V was cut back by 1 base and J by 7 bases. The chain's CDR3 is CASSEWGDRDNSPLHF. The CDR3 DNA is TGCGCCAGCAGTGAGTGGGGGGACAGGGACAATTCACCCCTCCACTTT.

This clonotype was counted many times. The chain uses TRBV2 and TRBJ2-5; maybe TRBD1 (6 bases). CDR3 length: 14 residues. The germline V gene has CDR1 SNHLY and CDR2 FYNNEI. Trimming pared 6 bases from V and 2 bases from J, leaving 13 bases between. The CDR3 coding sequence is TGTGCCAGCAGCCGGACAGAGGTTCAAGAGACCCAGTACTTC. It codes for CASSRTEVQETQYF.

Many counts were recorded for this clonotype. The rearrangement uses TRBV7-6 and TRBJ2-7, with a weak D call TRBD2 (6 bases). This CDR3 has 15 amino acids. Germline-derived CDR1 and CDR2 are SGHVS and FNYEAQ. Trimming removed 5 bases at V and 6 bases at J, with 20 bases between. The CDR3 region is CASSPLSGGPGEQYF. The CDR3 DNA follows: TGTGCCAGCAGCCCGCTCTCCGGGGGTCCGGGCGAGCAGTACTTC.

This clonotype was recorded a few times. The rearrangement uses TRBV25-1 and TRBJ2-7; D call uncertain. Trimming cost V 5 bases and J 3 bases, with 11 bases left between them. CDR1 is MGHDK and CDR2 is SYGVNS in the germline V gene. The CDR3 is made up of 13 amino acids. CDR3 amino acids: CASSLQTVYEQYF. The DNA for the CDR3 is TGTGCCAGCAGTTTACAGACCGTCTACGAGCAGTACTTC.

V is TRBV10-2 and J is TRBJ1-3; D gene unclear. V was clipped by 4 bases and J by 0 bases, with 16 bases between them. The germline gives CDR1 WSHSY, CDR2 SAAADI. The CDR3 is made up of 17 amino acids. This CDR3 reads CASSAERERFSGNTIYF. CDR3 nucleotide sequence: TGCGCCAGCAGTGCAGAGAGGGAACGCTTCTCTGGAAACACCATATATTTT.

The rearrangement links TRBV5-1 to TRBJ1-3; D is unclear. Trimming left V 3 bases short and J 0 bases short, with 22 bases between. This CDR3 has 19 amino acids. The germline CDR1 and CDR2 sequences are SGHRS and YFSETQ. The CDR3 reads CASSYRHPVGLSSGNTIYF. The CDR3, as DNA: TGCGCCAGCAGCTACCGGCACCCCGTCGGCCTTAGCTCTGGAAACACCATATATTTT. Complete variable domain (other parts from reference TRBV5-1 and TRBJ1-3): KAGVTQTPRYLIKTRGQQVTLSCSPISGHRSVSWYQQTPGQGLQFLFEYFSETQRNKGNFPGRFSGRQFSNSRSEMNVSTLELGDSALYLCASSYRHPVGLSSGNTIYFGEGSWLTVV.

There are many counts of this clonotype. This chain joins TRBV24-1 and TRBJ2-1; 8 positions agree with TRBD2. Germline-derived CDR1 and CDR2 are KGHDR and SFDVKD. The CDR3 covers 14 residues. With 3 bases clipped from V and 6 bases from J, the junction kept 3 bases outside the gene matches. In DNA form, the CDR3 reads TGTGCCACCAGTGATGGCGGGAGGATCAATGAGCAGTTCTTC. Translating gives CATSDGGRINEQFF.

This clonotype turned up a few times. The gene calls are TRBV5-6 and TRBJ2-7; 11 positions agree with TRBD2. The J segment lost 4 bases and the V segment lost 0 bases, leaving 3 bases of the junction unmatched. The CDR3 is 15 residues long. The germline CDR1 and CDR2 sequences are SGHDT and YYEEEE. CDR3 sequence: CASSLDLAGGYEQYF. DNA of the CDR3: TGTGCCAGCAGCTTGGATCTAGCGGGGGGTTACGAGCAGTACTTC.

This clonotype was detected many times. The J gene is TRBJ1-4, the V gene TRBV10-3; no firm D call. The CDR3 is 14 amino acids. V gave up 0 bases and J gave up 5 bases, with 7 bases separating them. Germline assignment: CDR1 ENHRY and CDR2 SYGVKD. CDR3 nucleotide sequence: TGTGCCATCAGTGAGTCGGGAGGGAATGAAAAACTGTTTTTT. It yields the protein CAISESGGNEKLFF.

The genes are TRBV29-1 and TRBJ1-2, with unresolved D. Trimming left V 4 bases short and J 9 bases short, with 18 bases between. This CDR3 spans 13 amino acids. Germline assignment: CDR1 SQVTM and CDR2 ANQGSEA. CDR3 bases: TGCAGCGTTGTTACTTTCACTAACTACAGCTACACCTTC. It translates to CSVVTFTNYSYTF. Variable domain in full (rest from reference TRBV29-1 and TRBJ1-2): SAVISQKPSRDICQRGTSLTIQCQVDSQVTMMFWYRQQPGQSLTLIATANQGSEATYESGFVIDKFPISRPNLTFSTLTVSNMSPEDSSIYLCSVVTFTNYSYTFGSGTRLTVV.

With respect to this clonotype: Mismatch with germline at one junction end may stem from a read error. The chain employs TRBV10-3 and TRBJ1-6; D remains unclear. The CDR3 is 16 amino acids. The V gene's germline CDR1 is ENHRY and CDR2 SYGVKD. The CDR3 loop is CAIRDNISSYSSPLHF. The CDR3 DNA follows: TGTGCCATCAGGGATAATATAAGCTCCTATAGTTCACCCCTCCACTTT.

The chain is built from TRBV6-1 and TRBJ2-7; 8 bases fit TRBD2. Germline V lookup: CDR1 MNHNS, CDR2 SASEGT. The CDR3 loop spans 12 amino acids. V was pared by 6 bases and J by 5 bases, with 3 bases of the junction left unmatched. CDR3 region: CASSQLADEQYF. In nucleotides, the CDR3 is TGTGCCAGCAGCCAACTAGCGGACGAGCAGTACTTC.

V usage is TRBV15 and J usage is TRBJ1-2; TRBD1 matches at 8 bases. CDR3 size: 17 residues. CDR1 and CDR2 from the germline V gene are LNHNV and YYDKDF (reference sequence). Trimming removed 1 base from V and 3 bases from J; junction bases left unmatched: 10. This chain's CDR3 is CATSRGGSLGQDYGYTF. The CDR3 DNA is TGTGCCACCAGCAGAGGGGGTTCTTTGGGACAGGACTATGGCTACACCTTC.

This clonotype turned up a few times. The rearrangement joins TRBV30 to TRBJ2-5; D gene ambiguous. The CDR3 totals 13 residues. Germline V lookup: CDR1 GTSNPN, CDR2 SVGIG (reference sequence). Trimming removed 2 bases at V and 1 base at J, with 8 bases between. CDR3 DNA sequence: TGTGCCTGGAGTCTAGAATCCCAAGAGACCCAGTACTTC. Protein product: CAWSLESQETQYF.

This clonotype was seen ten or more times. The rearrangement joins TRBV2 to TRBJ1-1; D unclear. CDR1 and CDR2 (germline): SNHLY, FYNNEI. The germline V and J ends were trimmed by 6 bases and 5 bases, with 13 bases remaining between them. This CDR3 is 13 amino acids long. As DNA, the CDR3 is TGTGCCAGCAGAGCAAGGGTAGGAACTGAAGCTTTCTTT. Amino acid sequence: CASRARVGTEAFF.

The CDR3, as DNA: TGTGCCAGCAGCTTATCACAGGGGACTGGCTACACCTTC. Its translation: CASSLSQGTGYTF. V gene TRBV7-9 combines with J gene TRBJ1-2; 7 nucleotides align to TRBD1. Unmatched junction bases numbered 4, after V lost 2 bases and J lost 7 bases. CDR3 size: 13 residues. In germline, CDR1 is SEHNR, CDR2 FQNEAQ (reference sequence).

Many counts were recorded for this clonotype. The chain links TRBV19 to TRBJ1-3; D is undetermined. Germline assignment: CDR1 LNHDA and CDR2 SQIVND (reference sequence). This CDR3 is 12 amino acids long. V was pared by 6 bases and J by 3 bases, with 6 bases between. CDR3 protein: CASRRFGNTIYF. DNA of the CDR3: TGTGCCAGTAGAAGATTTGGAAACACCATATATTTT. The variable domain in full, completed from reference TRBV19 and TRBJ1-3, reads DGGITQSPKYLFRKEGQNVTLSCEQNLNHDAMYWYRQDPGQGLRLIYYSQIVNDFQKGDIAEGYSVSREKKESFPLTVTSAQKNPTAFYLCASRRFGNTIYFGEGSWLTVV.

Note on this clonotype: A much bigger clone sits one base away, suggesting this may be a read error. This CDR3 is CASSQYGTGQNYGYTF. For the CDR3, the DNA is TGCGCCAGCAGCCAATACGGGACAGGGCAAAACTATGGCTACACCTTC. The genes are TRBV4-1 and TRBJ1-2; 9 nucleotides align to TRBD1. J gave up 2 bases and V 2 bases, and 6 bases lay outside the gene matches. CDR1 is MGHRA and CDR2 is YSYEKL in the germline V gene. The CDR3 has 16 amino acids.

This clonotype has ten or more counts. As DNA, the CDR3 is TGTGCCAGCAGAACGATGGTGGGGGAAGCTTTCTTT. Translating gives CASRTMVGEAFF. The V and J genes are TRBV25-1 and TRBJ1-1; D gene ambiguous. CDR1 MGHDK and CDR2 SYGVNS come from the germline V gene. The CDR3 runs 12 residues. With 6 bases removed from V and 8 bases from J, the gap between germline ends came to 13 bases. The variable domain in full, completed from reference TRBV25-1 and TRBJ1-1, reads EADIYQTPRYLVIGTGKKITLECSQTMGHDKMYWYQQDPGMELHLIHYSYGVNSTEKGDLSSESTVSRIRTEHFPLTLESARPSHTSQYLCASRTMVGEAFFGQGTRLTVV.

V is TRBV25-1 and J is TRBJ1-6, with D unresolved. V was cut by 5 bases and J by 5 bases, with 10 bases left in between. The CDR3 has 14 residues. The V gene's germline CDR1 is MGHDK and CDR2 SYGVNS. DNA for the CDR3: TGTGCCAGCAGTCTGGCGGCCGATAATTCACCCCTCCACTTT. Protein product: CASSLAADNSPLHF.

This clonotype was observed a single time. The chain joins TRBV11-2 to TRBJ2-7; 10 nucleotides match TRBD1. The germline V gene encodes CDR1 SGHAT and CDR2 FQNNGV. There are 14 residues in the CDR3. Losses at the gene ends were 6 bases for V and 4 bases for J; bases not matched to a gene: 6. CDR3 amino acids: CASRADRGRYEQYF. The DNA for the CDR3 is TGTGCCAGCAGAGCGGACAGGGGGAGGTACGAGCAGTACTTC.

This clonotype was seen only a few times. This chain connects TRBV11-2 to TRBJ2-3; 11 nucleotides agree with TRBD2. V lost 1 base and J lost 4; bases outside the gene matches: 7. CDR1 SGHAT and CDR2 FQNNGV come from the germline V gene. CDR3 size: 17 residues. CDR3 DNA: TGTGCCAGCAGCTTAGGAGCGATAGCGGGGGGGCCAGATACGCAGTATTTT. Protein: CASSLGAIAGGPDTQYF. Full variable domain (rest looked up from reference TRBV11-2 and TRBJ2-3): EAGVAQSPRYKIIEKRQSVAFWCNPISGHATLYWYQQILGQGPKLLIQFQNNGVVDDSQLPKDRFSAERLKGVDSTLKIQPAKLEDSAVYLCASSLGAIAGGPDTQYFGPGTRLTVL.

This clonotype was detected only a few times. The CDR3 bases are TGTGCCAGCAGCCCCTATCCCAGGGATTTGGCCGAGCAGTACTTC. Residues: CASSPYPRDLAEQYF. V gene TRBV7-3 combines with J gene TRBJ2-7; D is possibly TRBD1 (5 bases). The germline V and J ends were trimmed by 5 bases and 6 bases, with 20 bases remaining between them. The CDR3 is 15 amino acids. CDR1 is SGHTA and CDR2 is FQGTGA in the germline V gene.

This clonotype was observed at least ten times. The gene calls are TRBV20-1 and TRBJ1-2, with a possible D match to TRBD1 (5 bases). Per germline, CDR1 DFQATT and CDR2 SNEGSKA (reference sequence). The CDR3 is made up of 13 amino acids. V lost 1 base, J lost 6 bases, and 12 bases lay in between. The CDR3 nucleotides read TGCAGTGCTAGAGTCGAACAGGCGGATGGCTACACCTTC. As protein: CSARVEQADGYTF.

The chain carries TRBV5-4 and TRBJ1-2, with unresolved D. CDR3 length: 15 residues. The germline CDR1 and CDR2 sequences are SGHNT and YYREEE (reference sequence). The germline V and J ends were trimmed by 0 bases and 1 base, with 10 bases remaining between them. In DNA, the CDR3 is TGTGCCAGCAGCTTGGGAACCTCAGTTAACTATGGCTACACCTTC. It codes for CASSLGTSVNYGYTF.

Ten or more counts support this clonotype. The J gene is TRBJ2-1, the V gene TRBV19, with 9 bases matching TRBD2. Germline CDR1 is LNHDA and CDR2 is SQIVND (reference sequence). The ends lost 7 bases at V and 6 bases at J; junction bases unmatched: 4. The CDR3 length is 13 residues. CDR3 sequence reads: CASIGGRGNEQFF. DNA for the CDR3: TGTGCCAGTATAGGCGGGAGGGGCAATGAGCAGTTCTTC.

The sample holds a few counts of this clonotype. V and J are TRBV5-1 and TRBJ2-5; 8 nucleotides agree with TRBD2. The length of the CDR3 is 16 residues. Germline CDR1 reads SGHRS; CDR2 reads YFSETQ. Trimming cost V 4 bases and J 5 bases; bases outside gene matches: 13. CDR3 sequence (DNA): TGCGCCAGCAGCAGGACCTCCTGGCGGGAGGCGGAGACCCAGTACTTC. The encoded protein is CASSRTSWREAETQYF.

This clonotype came up a few times. The chain recombines TRBV3-1 with TRBJ1-2; D possibly corresponds to TRBD1 (6 bases). In germline, CDR1 is LGHDT, CDR2 YNNKEL (reference sequence). The CDR3 sequence is 15 residues long. Trimming left V 1 base short and J 1 base short, with 10 bases between. The CDR3 protein is CASSQGRQVNYGYTF. CDR3 sequence (DNA): TGTGCCAGCAGCCAAGGTAGACAGGTTAACTATGGCTACACCTTC.